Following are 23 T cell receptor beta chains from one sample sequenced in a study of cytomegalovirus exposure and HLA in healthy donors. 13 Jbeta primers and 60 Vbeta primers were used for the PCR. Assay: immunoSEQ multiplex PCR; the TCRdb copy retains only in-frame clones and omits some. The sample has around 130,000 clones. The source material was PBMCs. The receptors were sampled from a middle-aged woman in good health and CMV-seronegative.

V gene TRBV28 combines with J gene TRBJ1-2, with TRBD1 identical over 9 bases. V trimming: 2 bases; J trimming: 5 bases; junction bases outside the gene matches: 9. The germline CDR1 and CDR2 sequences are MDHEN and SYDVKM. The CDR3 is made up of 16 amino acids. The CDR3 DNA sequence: TGTGCCAGCAGTTTAGGACTGGGGACAGGGAGGTATGGCTACACCTTC. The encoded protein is CASSLGLGTGRYGYTF.

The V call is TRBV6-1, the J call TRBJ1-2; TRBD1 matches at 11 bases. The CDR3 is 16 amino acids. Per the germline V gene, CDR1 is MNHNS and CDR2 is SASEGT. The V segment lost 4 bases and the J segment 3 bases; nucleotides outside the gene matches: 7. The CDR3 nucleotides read TGTGCCAGCAGTGCCACCGGGACAGGGGGAGACTATGGCTACACCTTC. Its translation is CASSATGTGGDYGYTF.

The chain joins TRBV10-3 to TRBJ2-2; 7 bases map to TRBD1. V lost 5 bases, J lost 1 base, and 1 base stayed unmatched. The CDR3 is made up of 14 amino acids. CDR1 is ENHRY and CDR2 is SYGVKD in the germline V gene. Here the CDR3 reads CAISRTGNTGELFF. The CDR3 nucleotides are TGTGCCATCAGTAGGACAGGGAACACCGGGGAGCTGTTTTTT.

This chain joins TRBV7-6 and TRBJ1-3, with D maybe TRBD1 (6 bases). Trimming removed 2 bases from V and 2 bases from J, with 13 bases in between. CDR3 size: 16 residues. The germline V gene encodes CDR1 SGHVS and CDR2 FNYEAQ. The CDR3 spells CASSLRGTDTGNTIYF. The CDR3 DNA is TGTGCCAGCAGCTTAAGGGGGACGGACACTGGAAACACCATATATTTT.

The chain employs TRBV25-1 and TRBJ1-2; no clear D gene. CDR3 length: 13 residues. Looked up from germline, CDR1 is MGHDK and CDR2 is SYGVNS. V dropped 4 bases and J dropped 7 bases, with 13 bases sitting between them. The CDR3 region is CASSATIGSGYTF. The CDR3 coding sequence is TGTGCCAGCAGTGCCACCATCGGGAGTGGCTACACCTTC.

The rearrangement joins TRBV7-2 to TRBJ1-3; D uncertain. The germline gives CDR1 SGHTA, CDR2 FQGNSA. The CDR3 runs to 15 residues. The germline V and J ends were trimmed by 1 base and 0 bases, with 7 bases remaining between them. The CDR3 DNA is TGTGCCAGCAGCTTAGTCGGGTTCTCTGGAAACACCATATATTTT. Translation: CASSLVGFSGNTIYF.

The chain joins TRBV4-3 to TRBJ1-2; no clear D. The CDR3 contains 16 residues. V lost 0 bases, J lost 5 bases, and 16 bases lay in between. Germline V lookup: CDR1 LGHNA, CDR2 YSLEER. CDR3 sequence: CASSQEVGGQTYGYTF. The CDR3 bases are TGCGCCAGCAGCCAAGAGGTGGGTGGCCAGACTTATGGCTACACCTTC.

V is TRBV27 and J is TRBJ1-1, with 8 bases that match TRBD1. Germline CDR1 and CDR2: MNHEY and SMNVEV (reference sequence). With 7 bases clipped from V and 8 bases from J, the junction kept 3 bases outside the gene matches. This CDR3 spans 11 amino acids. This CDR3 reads CASTRQGEAFF. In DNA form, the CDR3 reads TGTGCCAGCACTCGACAGGGGGAAGCTTTCTTT.

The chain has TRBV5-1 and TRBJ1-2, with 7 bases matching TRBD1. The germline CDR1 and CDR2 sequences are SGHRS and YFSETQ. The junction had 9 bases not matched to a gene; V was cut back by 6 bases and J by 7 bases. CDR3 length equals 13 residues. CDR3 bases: TGCGCCAGCATAGGGGTTGACAGGGTTGGCTACACCTTC. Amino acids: CASIGVDRVGYTF.

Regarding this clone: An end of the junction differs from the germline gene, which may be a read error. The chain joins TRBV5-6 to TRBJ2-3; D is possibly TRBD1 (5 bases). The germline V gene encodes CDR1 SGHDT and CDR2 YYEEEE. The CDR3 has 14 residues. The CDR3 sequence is CAGSLWSGKNTQYF. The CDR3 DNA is TGTGCCGGCAGCTTGTGGTCAGGGAAAAATACGCAGTATTTT.

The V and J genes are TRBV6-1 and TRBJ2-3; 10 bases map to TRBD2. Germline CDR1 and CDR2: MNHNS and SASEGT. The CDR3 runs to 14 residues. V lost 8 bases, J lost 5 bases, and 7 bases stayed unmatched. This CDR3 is CASEAGGTGDTQYF. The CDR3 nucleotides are TGTGCCAGCGAAGCGGGGGGGACGGGAGATACGCAGTATTTT.

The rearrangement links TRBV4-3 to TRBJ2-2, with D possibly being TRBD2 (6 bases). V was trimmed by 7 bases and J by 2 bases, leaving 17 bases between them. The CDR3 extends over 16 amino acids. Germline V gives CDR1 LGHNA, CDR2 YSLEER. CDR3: CASTYRDWINTGELFF. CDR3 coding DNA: TGCGCCAGCACCTACCGGGACTGGATCAACACCGGGGAGCTGTTTTTT.

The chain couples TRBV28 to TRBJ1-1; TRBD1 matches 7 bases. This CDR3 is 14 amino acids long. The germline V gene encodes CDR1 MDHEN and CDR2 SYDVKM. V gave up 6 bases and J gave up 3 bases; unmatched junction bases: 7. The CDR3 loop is CASRPGGWDTEAFF. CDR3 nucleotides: TGTGCCAGCAGACCAGGGGGATGGGACACTGAAGCTTTCTTT.

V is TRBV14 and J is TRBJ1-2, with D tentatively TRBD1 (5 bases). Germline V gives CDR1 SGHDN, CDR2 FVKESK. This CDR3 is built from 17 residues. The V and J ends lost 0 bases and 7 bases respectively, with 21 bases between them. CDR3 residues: CASSQDLYGQGGFGYTF. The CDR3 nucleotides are TGTGCCAGCAGCCAAGATCTTTATGGCCAGGGAGGTTTTGGCTACACCTTC. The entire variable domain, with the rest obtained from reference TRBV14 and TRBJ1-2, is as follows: EAGVTQFPSHSVIEKGQTVTLRCDPISGHDNLYWYRRVMGKEIKFLLHFVKESKQDESGMPNNRFLAERTGGTYSTLKVQPAELEDSGVYFCASSQDLYGQGGFGYTFGSGTRLTVV.

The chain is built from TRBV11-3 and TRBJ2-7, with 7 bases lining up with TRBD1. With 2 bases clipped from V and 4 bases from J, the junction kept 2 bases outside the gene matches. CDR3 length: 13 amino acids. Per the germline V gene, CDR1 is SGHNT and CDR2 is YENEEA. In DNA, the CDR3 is TGTGCCAGCAGCTTAACCAGGGGGTACGAGCAGTACTTC. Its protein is CASSLTRGYEQYF.

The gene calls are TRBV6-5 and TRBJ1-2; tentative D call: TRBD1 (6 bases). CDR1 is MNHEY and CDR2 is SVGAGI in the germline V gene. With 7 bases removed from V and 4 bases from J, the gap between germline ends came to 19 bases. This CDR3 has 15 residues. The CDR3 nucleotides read TGTGCCAGCATCTCGGGGGGGGCAGGAGCCTATGGCTACACCTTC. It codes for CASISGGAGAYGYTF.

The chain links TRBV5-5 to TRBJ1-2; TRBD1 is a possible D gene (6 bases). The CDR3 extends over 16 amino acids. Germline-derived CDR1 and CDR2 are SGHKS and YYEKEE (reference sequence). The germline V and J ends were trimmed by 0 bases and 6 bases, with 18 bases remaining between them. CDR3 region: CASSLAVSGVGDGYTF. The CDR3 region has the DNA TGTGCCAGCAGCTTGGCCGTGTCAGGGGTAGGAGATGGCTACACCTTC.

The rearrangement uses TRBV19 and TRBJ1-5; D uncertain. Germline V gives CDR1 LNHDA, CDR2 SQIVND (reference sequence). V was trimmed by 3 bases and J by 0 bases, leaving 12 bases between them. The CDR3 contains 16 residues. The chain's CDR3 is CASSIEGSPSNQPQHF. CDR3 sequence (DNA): TGTGCCAGTAGTATTGAGGGTTCGCCTAGCAATCAGCCCCAGCATTTT. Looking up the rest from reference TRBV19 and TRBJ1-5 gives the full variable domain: DGGITQSPKYLFRKEGQNVTLSCEQNLNHDAMYWYRQDPGQGLRLIYYSQIVNDFQKGDIAEGYSVSREKKESFPLTVTSAQKNPTAFYLCASSIEGSPSNQPQHFGDGTRLSIL.

The CDR3 loop reads CASSIRQGDASEQFF. In nucleotides, the CDR3 is TGTGCCAGTAGTATACGACAGGGAGACGCGAGTGAGCAGTTCTTC. V and J are TRBV19 and TRBJ2-1; 7 nucleotides line up with TRBD1. The CDR3 is 15 amino acids. The V segment lost 2 bases and the J segment 9 bases; nucleotides outside the gene matches: 10. Germline CDR1 LNHDA, CDR2 SQIVND (reference sequence).

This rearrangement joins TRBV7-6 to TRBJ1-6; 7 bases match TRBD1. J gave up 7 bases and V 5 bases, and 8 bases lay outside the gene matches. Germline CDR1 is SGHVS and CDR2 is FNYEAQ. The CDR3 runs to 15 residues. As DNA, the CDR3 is TGTGCCAGCAGCGCGTCTGACAGGGAGAATTCACCCCTCCACTTT. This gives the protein CASSASDRENSPLHF.

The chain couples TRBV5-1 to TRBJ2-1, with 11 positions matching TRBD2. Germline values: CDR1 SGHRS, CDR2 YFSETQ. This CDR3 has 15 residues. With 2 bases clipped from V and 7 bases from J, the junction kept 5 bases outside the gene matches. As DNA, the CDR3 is TGCGCCAGCAGCTTACTAGCGGGGGTCGATAATGAGCAGTTCTTC. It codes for CASSLLAGVDNEQFF.

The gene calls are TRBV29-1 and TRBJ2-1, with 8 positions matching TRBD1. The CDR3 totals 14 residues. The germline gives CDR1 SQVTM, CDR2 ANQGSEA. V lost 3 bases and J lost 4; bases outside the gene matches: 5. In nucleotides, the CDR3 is TGCAGCGTTGAGGCGGACAGGGAATACAATGAGCAGTTCTTC. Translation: CSVEADREYNEQFF.

In DNA form, the CDR3 reads TGTGCCAGCAGCTCCGTGGCGGGGCTGGAGACCCAGTACTTC. This gives the protein CASSSVAGLETQYF. This sequence joins TRBV7-3 and TRBJ2-5; D possibly corresponds to TRBD2 (6 bases). This CDR3 is built from 14 residues. Germline CDR1 and CDR2: SGHTA and FQGTGA. V lost 4 bases, J lost 5 bases, and 14 bases lay in between. Combining the CDR3 with reference TRBV7-3 and TRBJ2-5 gives the whole variable domain GAGVSQTPSNKVTEKGKYVELRCDPISGHTALYWYRQSLGQGPEFLIYFQGTGAADDSGLPNDRFFAVRPEGSVSTLKIQRTERGDSAVYLCASSSVAGLETQYFGPGTRLLVL.